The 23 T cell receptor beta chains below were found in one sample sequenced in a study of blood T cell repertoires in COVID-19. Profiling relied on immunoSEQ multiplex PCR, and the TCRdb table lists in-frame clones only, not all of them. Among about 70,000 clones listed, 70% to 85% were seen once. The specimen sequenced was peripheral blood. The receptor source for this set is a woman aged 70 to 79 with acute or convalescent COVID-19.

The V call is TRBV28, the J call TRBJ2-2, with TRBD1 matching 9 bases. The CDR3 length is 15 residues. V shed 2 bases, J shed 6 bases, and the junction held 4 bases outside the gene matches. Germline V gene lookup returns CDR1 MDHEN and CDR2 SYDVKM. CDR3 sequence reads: CASSLGTGGPGELFF. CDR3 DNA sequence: TGTGCCAGCAGTTTAGGTACAGGGGGCCCCGGGGAGCTGTTTTTT.

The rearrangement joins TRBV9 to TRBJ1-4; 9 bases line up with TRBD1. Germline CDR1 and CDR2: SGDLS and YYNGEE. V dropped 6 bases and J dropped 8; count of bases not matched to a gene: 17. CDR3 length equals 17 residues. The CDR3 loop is CASNNPGQGVLGEKLFF. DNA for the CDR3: TGTGCCAGCAACAATCCGGGACAGGGTGTATTAGGGGAAAAACTGTTTTTT.

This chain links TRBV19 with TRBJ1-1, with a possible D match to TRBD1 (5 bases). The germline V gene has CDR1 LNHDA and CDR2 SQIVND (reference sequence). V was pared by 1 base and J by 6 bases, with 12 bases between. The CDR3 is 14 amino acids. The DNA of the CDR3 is TGTGCCAGTAGTATAGGTAGGGGCGAGGCTGAAGCTTTCTTT. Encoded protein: CASSIGRGEAEAFF.

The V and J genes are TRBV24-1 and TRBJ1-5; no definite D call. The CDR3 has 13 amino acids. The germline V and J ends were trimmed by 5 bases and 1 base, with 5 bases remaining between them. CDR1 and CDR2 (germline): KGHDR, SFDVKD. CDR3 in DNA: TGTGCCACCAGTGTATCCAGCAATCAGCCCCAGCATTTT. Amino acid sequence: CATSVSSNQPQHF.

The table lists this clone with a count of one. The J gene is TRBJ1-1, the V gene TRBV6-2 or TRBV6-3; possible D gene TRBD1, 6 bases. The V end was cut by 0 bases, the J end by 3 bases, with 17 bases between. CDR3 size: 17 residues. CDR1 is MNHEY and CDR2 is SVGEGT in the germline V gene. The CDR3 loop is CASSYSTQGLTDTEAFF. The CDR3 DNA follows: TGTGCCAGCAGTTACTCGACTCAGGGGTTGACCGACACTGAAGCTTTCTTT.

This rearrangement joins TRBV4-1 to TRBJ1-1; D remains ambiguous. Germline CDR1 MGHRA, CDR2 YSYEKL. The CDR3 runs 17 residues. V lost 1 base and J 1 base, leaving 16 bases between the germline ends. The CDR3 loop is CASSQAWTRTGNTEAFF. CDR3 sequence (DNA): TGCGCCAGCAGCCAAGCTTGGACTAGGACCGGGAACACTGAAGCTTTCTTT.

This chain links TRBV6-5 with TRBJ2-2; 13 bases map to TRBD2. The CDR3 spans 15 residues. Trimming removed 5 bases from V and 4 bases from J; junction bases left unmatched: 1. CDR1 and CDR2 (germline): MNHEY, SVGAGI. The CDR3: CASSRLAGGTGELFF. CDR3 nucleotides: TGTGCCAGCAGTCGACTAGCGGGGGGCACCGGGGAGCTGTTTTTT.

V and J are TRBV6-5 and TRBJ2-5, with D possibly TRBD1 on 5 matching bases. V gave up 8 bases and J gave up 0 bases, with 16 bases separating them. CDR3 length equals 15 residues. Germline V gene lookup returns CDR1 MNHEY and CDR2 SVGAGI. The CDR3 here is CASGLTATYQETQYF. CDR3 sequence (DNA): TGTGCCAGCGGCTTGACAGCCACTTACCAAGAGACCCAGTACTTC.

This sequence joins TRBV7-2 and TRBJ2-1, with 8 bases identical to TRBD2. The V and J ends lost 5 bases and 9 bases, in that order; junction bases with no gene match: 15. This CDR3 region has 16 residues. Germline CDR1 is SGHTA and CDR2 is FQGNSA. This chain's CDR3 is CASSQYPGLGIAEQFF. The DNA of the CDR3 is TGTGCCAGCAGCCAATATCCGGGACTAGGGATTGCTGAGCAGTTCTTC.

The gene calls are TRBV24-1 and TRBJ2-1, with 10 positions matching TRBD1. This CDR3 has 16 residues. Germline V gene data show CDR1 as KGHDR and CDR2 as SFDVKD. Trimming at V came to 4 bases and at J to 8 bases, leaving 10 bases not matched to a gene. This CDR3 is CATSEARDRGSDEQFF. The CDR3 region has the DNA TGTGCCACCAGTGAGGCGAGGGACAGGGGCTCCGATGAGCAGTTCTTC.

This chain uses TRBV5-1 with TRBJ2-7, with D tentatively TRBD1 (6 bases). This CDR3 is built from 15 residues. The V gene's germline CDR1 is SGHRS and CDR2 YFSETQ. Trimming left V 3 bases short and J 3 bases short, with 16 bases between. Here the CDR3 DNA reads TGCGCCAGCAGCTCGAAAACAGGGTCAGGCTACGAGCAGTACTTC. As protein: CASSSKTGSGYEQYF.

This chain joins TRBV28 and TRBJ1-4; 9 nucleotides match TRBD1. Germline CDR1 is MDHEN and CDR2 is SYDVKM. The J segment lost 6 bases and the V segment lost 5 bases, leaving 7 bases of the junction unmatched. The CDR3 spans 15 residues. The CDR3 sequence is CASSTRRTGDEKLFF. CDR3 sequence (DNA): TGTGCCAGCAGTACCCGACGGACAGGGGATGAAAAACTGTTTTTT.

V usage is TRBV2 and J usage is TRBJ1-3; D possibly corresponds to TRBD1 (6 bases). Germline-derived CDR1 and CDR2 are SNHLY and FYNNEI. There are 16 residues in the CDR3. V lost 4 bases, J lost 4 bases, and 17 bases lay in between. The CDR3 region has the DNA TGTGCCAGCAGTGCTCCTCTTCAGGGGACGGGAAACACCATATATTTT. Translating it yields CASSAPLQGTGNTIYF.

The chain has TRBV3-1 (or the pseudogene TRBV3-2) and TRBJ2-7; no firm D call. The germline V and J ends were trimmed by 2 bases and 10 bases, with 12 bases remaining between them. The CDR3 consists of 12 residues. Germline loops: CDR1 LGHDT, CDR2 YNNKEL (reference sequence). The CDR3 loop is CASSQQVERQYF. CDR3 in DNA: TGTGCCAGCAGCCAACAGGTAGAAAGACAGTACTTC.

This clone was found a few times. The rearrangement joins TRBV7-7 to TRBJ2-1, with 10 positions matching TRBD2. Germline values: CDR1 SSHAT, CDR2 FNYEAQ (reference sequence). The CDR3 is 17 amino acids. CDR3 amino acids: CDRRDNGLADLYNEQFF. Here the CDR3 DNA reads TGTGATAGACGAGATAACGGACTAGCGGATTTATACAATGAGCAGTTCTTC.

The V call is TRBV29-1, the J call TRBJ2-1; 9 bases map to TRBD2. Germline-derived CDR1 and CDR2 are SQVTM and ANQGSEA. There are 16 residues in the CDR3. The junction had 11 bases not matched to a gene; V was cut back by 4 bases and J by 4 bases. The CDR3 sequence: CSVGLATSGKYNEQFF. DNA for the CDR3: TGCAGCGTTGGGTTGGCGACTAGCGGAAAATACAATGAGCAGTTCTTC.

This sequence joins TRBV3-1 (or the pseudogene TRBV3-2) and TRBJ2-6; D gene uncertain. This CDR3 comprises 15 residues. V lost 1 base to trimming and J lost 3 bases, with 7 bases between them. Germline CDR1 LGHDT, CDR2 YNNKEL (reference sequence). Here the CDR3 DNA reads TGTGCCAGCAGCCAAGTCCCCTTTGGGGCCAACGTCCTGACTTTC. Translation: CASSQVPFGANVLTF.

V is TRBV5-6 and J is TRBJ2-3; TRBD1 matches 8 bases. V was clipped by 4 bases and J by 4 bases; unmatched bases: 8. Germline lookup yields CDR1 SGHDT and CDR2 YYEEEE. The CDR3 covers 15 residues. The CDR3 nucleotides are TGTGCCAGCAGCGCACCGGGACAGGCGGCAGATACGCAGTATTTT. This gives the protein CASSAPGQAADTQYF.

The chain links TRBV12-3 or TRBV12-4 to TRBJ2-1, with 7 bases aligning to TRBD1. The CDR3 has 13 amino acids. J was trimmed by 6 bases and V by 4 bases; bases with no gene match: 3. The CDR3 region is CASSSPGGNEQFF. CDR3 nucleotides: TGTGCCAGCAGTTCTCCAGGGGGCAATGAGCAGTTCTTC.

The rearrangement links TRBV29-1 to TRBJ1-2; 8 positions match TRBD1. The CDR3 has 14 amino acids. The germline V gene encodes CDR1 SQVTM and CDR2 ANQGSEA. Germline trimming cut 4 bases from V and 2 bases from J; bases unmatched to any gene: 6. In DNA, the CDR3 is TGCAGCGTTGGAGGGACAGGCTCAAACTATGGCTACACCTTC. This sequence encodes CSVGGTGSNYGYTF.

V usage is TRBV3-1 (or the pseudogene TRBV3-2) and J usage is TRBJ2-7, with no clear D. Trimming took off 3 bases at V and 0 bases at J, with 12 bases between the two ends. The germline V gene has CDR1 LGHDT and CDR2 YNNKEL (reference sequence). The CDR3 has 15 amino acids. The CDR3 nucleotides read TGTGCCAGCAGCCAGAGTGTGAGTAGCTCCTACGAGCAGTACTTC. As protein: CASSQSVSSSYEQYF.

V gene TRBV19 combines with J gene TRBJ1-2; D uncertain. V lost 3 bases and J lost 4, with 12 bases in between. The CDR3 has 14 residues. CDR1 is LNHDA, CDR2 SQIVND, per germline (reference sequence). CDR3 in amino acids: CASSISEVAYGYTF. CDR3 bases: TGTGCCAGTAGTATCTCCGAGGTGGCCTATGGCTACACCTTC.

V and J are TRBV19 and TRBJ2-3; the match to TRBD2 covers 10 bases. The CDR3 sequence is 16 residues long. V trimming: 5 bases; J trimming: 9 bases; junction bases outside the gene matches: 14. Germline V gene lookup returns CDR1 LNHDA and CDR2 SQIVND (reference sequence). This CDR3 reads CASSAIAGGRVETQYF. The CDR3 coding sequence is TGTGCCAGTAGTGCCATAGCGGGAGGAAGGGTAGAGACGCAGTATTTT.